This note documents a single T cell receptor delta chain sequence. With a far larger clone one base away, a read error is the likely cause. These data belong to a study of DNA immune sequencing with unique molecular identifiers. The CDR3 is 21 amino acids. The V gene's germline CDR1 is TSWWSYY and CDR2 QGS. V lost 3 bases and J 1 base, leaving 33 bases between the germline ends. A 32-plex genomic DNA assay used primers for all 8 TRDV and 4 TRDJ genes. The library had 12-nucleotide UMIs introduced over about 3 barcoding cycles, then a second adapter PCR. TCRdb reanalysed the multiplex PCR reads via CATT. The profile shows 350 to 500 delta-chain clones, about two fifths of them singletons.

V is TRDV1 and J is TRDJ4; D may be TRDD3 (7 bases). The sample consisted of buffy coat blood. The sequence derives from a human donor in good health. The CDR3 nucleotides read TGTGCTCTTGGGGATGCGAGGCGTTCTTTCCTAAAGTACTGGGGAGGCAGACCCCTGATCTTT. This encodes CALGDARRSFLKYWGGRPLIF.